A selection of T cell receptor beta chains follows, all from one sample in a study of post-analysis software for immune sequencing data. Each CDR3 protein is one row after TCRdb ran MiXCR on the PCR reads. The repertoire holds about 460,000 distinct CDR3 sequences, with nearly 45% as singletons. The sample comprised blood. These receptors originate from a girl aged 10-17 years with multiple sclerosis. Both conserved end residues are part of each CDR3. Each record gives: CDR3 DNA, CDR3 protein, D gene, clone size, V gene, J gene. D genes are given only for firm matches. A row's size may be missing; if present it is once, few, many or a size class.

DNA: TGCGCCAGCAGCCAAAAGGGGGACAGGGACAGGGCCGCCTACGAGCAGTACTTC; CDR3: CASSQKGDRDRAAYEQYF; D: TRBD1; size: .; V: TRBV4-1; J: TRBJ2-7
DNA: TGCGCCAGCAGCTTGGATCGGCTAGCGGGAGGGGAGACCCAGTACTTC; CDR3: CASSLDRLAGGETQYF; D: TRBD2; size: .; V: TRBV5-1; J: TRBJ2-5
DNA: TGTGCCAGCAGTGAGGTTAGGGACACTCAAGAGACCCAGTACTTC; CDR3: CASSEVRDTQETQYF; D: .; size: few; V: TRBV6-1; J: TRBJ2-5
DNA: TGTGCCAGCAGCTTGTTTCCAGAGACCTACGAGCAGTACTTC; CDR3: CASSLFPETYEQYF; D: .; size: few; V: TRBV5-5; J: TRBJ2-7
DNA: TGTGCCAGCAGCTTATTACCGGCCTACAATGAGCAGTTCTTC; CDR3: CASSLLPAYNEQFF; D: .; size: few; V: TRBV7-2; J: TRBJ2-1
DNA: TGTGCCAGCAGCGACCCGAGGAATGAGCAGTTCTTC; CDR3: CASSDPRNEQFF; D: .; size: .; V: TRBV12-3/TRBV12-4; J: TRBJ2-1
DNA: TGCAGTGCTAGCCCAGGGTCTACAGATACGCAGTATTTT; CDR3: CSASPGSTDTQYF; D: .; size: .; V: TRBV20-1; J: TRBJ2-3
DNA: TGCAGTGCTAGGGATTCGACGGAGAGCTCCTACAATGAGCAGGTCTTC; CDR3: CSARDSTESSYNEQVF; D: .; size: .; V: TRBV20-1; J: TRBJ2-1
DNA: TGTGCCAGCAGCTCAGACAGGGGGGCTGCCTACGAGCAGTACTTC; CDR3: CASSSDRGAAYEQYF; D: TRBD1; size: .; V: TRBV7-9; J: TRBJ2-7
DNA: TGTGCCAGCAGCTTGGAGGGGACAGGGTCCACCGGGGAGCTGTTTTTT; CDR3: CASSLEGTGSTGELFF; D: TRBD1; size: .; V: TRBV5-5; J: TRBJ2-2
DNA: TGCAGCGTTGAAGTGACAGCCCGCACAGATACGCAGTATTTT; CDR3: CSVEVTARTDTQYF; D: .; size: few; V: TRBV29-1; J: TRBJ2-3
DNA: TGTGCCAGCAGTCGGCCCCAAAGGGGGGAGACCCAGTACTTC; CDR3: CASSRPQRGETQYF; D: .; size: once; V: TRBV3-1; J: TRBJ2-5
DNA: TGTGCCAGCAGCCCTCCGGGGGGGGGCTTCTACGAGCAGTACTTC; CDR3: CASSPPGGGFYEQYF; D: TRBD2; size: .; V: TRBV6-5; J: TRBJ2-7
DNA: TGTGCCAGCAGGCCTACTGGAGCGGGAGCGAGCAATGAGCAGTTCTTC; CDR3: CASRPTGAGASNEQFF; D: TRBD2; size: .; V: TRBV12-3/TRBV12-4; J: TRBJ2-1
DNA: TGTGCCAGCAGCTTAGGACGGGGAGAGACCCAGTACTTC; CDR3: CASSLGRGETQYF; D: .; size: many; V: TRBV7-2; J: TRBJ2-5
DNA: TGTGCCAGCAGTTACTCGGGCAACGGCAATCAGCCCCAGCATTTT; CDR3: CASSYSGNGNQPQHF; D: .; size: .; V: TRBV6-5; J: TRBJ1-5
DNA: TGCAGTGCTAGAGATCCCCTGACAGTTGGGAACACTGAAGCTTTCTTT; CDR3: CSARDPLTVGNTEAFF; D: .; size: .; V: TRBV20-1; J: TRBJ1-1
DNA: TGTGCCAGCATTTGCCGAGGGACTAGCTTCTACGAGCAGTACTTC; CDR3: CASICRGTSFYEQYF; D: TRBD2; size: .; V: TRBV6-5; J: TRBJ2-7
DNA: TGTGCCAGCAGCTTAGGGGGGGGACTAGCGGGATACGAGCAGTACTTC; CDR3: CASSLGGGLAGYEQYF; D: TRBD2; size: once; V: TRBV7-2; J: TRBJ2-7
DNA: TGTGCCAGCAGTTCTATAATGTACAATGAGCAGTTCTTC; CDR3: CASSSIMYNEQFF; D: .; size: .; V: TRBV7-2; J: TRBJ2-1
DNA: TGTGCCAGCGGGGGCAGGGGGGTCTCCTACGAGCAGTACTTC; CDR3: CASGGRGVSYEQYF; D: .; size: .; V: TRBV6-1; J: TRBJ2-7
DNA: TGTGCCAGCAGCGCTACCGGGACAGAACCTAACTATGGCTACACCTTC; CDR3: CASSATGTEPNYGYTF; D: TRBD1; size: .; V: TRBV9; J: TRBJ1-2
DNA: TGTGCCAGCAGAGGGACACTACCCTACGGGCAGTACTTC; CDR3: CASRGTLPYGQYF; D: .; size: .; V: TRBV28; J: TRBJ2-7
DNA: TGTGCCAGCAGCTTTAGGACTAGCGGCACATCTAGCACAGATACGCAGTATTTT; CDR3: CASSFRTSGTSSTDTQYF; D: TRBD2; size: .; V: TRBV11-1; J: TRBJ2-3
DNA: TGTGCCAGCAGCGCCGAGGTTGGGACTAGCGGGATCTACGAGCAGTACTTC; CDR3: CASSAEVGTSGIYEQYF; D: TRBD2; size: few; V: TRBV9; J: TRBJ2-7
DNA: TGCGCCAGCAGCCAAGACCCCGGACTAGCGGGACTAGTCAATGAGCAGTTCTTC; CDR3: CASSQDPGLAGLVNEQFF; D: TRBD2; size: .; V: TRBV4-1; J: TRBJ2-1
DNA: TGTGCCAGCAGCCCGATATGGGGAAAGTGGGGGGCTGGGGCCAACGTCCTGACTTTC; CDR3: CASSPIWGKWGAGANVLTF; D: .; size: .; V: TRBV7-9; J: TRBJ2-6
DNA: TGTGCCAGCAAAGGCGGGACATCGACCGATACGCAGTATTTT; CDR3: CASKGGTSTDTQYF; D: .; size: .; V: TRBV28; J: TRBJ2-3
DNA: TGCAGTGCTAGACCGAGCGGGAGGGGCTCCTACGAGCAGTACTTC; CDR3: CSARPSGRGSYEQYF; D: TRBD2; size: .; V: TRBV20-1; J: TRBJ2-7
DNA: TGTGCCATCAGTGCCGCAGCTTCCGGGGAGCTGTTTTTT; CDR3: CAISAAASGELFF; D: .; size: .; V: TRBV10-3; J: TRBJ2-2
DNA: TGTGCCAGCAGCGAGGGACAGCCTCGGGACGAGCAGTACTTC; CDR3: CASSEGQPRDEQYF; D: TRBD1; size: .; V: TRBV5-5; J: TRBJ2-7
DNA: TGTGCCAGCAGCCAACAACTAGCGGGACGACCAGGGAGCACAGATACGCAGTATTTT; CDR3: CASSQQLAGRPGSTDTQYF; D: TRBD2; size: .; V: TRBV4-2; J: TRBJ2-3
DNA: TGTGCCAGCAGTTTTCTCTCGGGGACAGATACGCAGTATTTT; CDR3: CASSFLSGTDTQYF; D: .; size: .; V: TRBV28; J: TRBJ2-3
DNA: TGTGCCAGCCAAGGGGGGAGGACAGATACGCGGTATTTT; CDR3: CASQGGRTDTRYF; D: .; size: few; V: TRBV27; J: TRBJ2-3
DNA: TGTGCCAGCAGCTTGCTGATACAAGAGACCCAGTACTTC; CDR3: CASSLLIQETQYF; D: .; size: once; V: TRBV7-2; J: TRBJ2-5
DNA: TGTGCCAGCAGTCGGTCTGAGTACGAGCAGTACTTC; CDR3: CASSRSEYEQYF; D: .; size: .; V: TRBV27; J: TRBJ2-7
DNA: TGCGCCAGCAGCTTCGGACGAAATGAGCAGTTCTTC; CDR3: CASSFGRNEQFF; D: .; size: few; V: TRBV5-1; J: TRBJ2-1
DNA: TGTGCCAGCTCACCACCCGACCTTGATCAGGGTGAGCAGTTCTTC; CDR3: CASSPPDLDQGEQFF; D: .; size: .; V: TRBV18; J: TRBJ2-1
DNA: TGTGCCAGCAGCGAAGCCTTAGGGGCCTATGGCTACACCTTC; CDR3: CASSEALGAYGYTF; D: .; size: .; V: TRBV3-1; J: TRBJ1-2
DNA: TGTGCCAGCAGTTTCCTAGCGGACACAGATACGCAGTATTTT; CDR3: CASSFLADTDTQYF; D: TRBD2; size: .; V: TRBV2; J: TRBJ2-3
DNA: TGTGCCAGCAGCAACACAGCGGGAGCAGATACGCAGTATTTT; CDR3: CASSNTAGADTQYF; D: TRBD2; size: .; V: TRBV5-6; J: TRBJ2-3
DNA: TGTGCCAGCAGCCAAGAGGTTCCCGGGAGCTTGGCCAAAAACATTCAGTACTTC; CDR3: CASSQEVPGSLAKNIQYF; D: .; size: few; V: TRBV3-1; J: TRBJ2-4
DNA: TGTGCCAGCGCCCCGGGAACAGGGAACAATCAGCCCCAGCATTTT; CDR3: CASAPGTGNNQPQHF; D: .; size: few; V: TRBV3-1; J: TRBJ1-5
DNA: TGTGCCAGCAAGCCGGGGGGGACTAGCGGGAAGTATGAGCAGTTCTTC; CDR3: CASKPGGTSGKYEQFF; D: TRBD2; size: .; V: TRBV28; J: TRBJ2-1